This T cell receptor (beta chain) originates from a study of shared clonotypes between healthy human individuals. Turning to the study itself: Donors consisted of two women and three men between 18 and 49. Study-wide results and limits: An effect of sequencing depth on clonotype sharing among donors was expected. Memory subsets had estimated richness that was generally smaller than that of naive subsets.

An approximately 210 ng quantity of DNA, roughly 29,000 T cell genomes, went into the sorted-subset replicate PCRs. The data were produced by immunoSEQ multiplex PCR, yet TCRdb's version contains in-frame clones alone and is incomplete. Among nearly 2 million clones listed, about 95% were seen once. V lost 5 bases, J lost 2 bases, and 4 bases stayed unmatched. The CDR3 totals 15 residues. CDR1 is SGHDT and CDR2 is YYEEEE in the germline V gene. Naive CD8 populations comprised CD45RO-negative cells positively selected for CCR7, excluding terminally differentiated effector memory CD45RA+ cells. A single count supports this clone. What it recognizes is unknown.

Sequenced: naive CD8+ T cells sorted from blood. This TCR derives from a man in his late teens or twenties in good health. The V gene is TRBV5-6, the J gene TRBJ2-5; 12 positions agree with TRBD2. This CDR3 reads CASSYGTSGQETQYF. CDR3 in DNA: TGTGCCAGCAGTTACGGGACTAGCGGGCAAGAGACCCAGTACTTC.